This record concerns one TCR beta chain sequence. These data come from a study of blood T cell repertoires in COVID-19. Study at large: PBMCs, B-cell-depleted T cells, or T cells were the source of the cDNA or gDNA that made up the material.

V was pared by 5 bases and J by 8 bases, with 15 bases of the junction left unmatched. Germline lookup yields CDR1 SQVTM and CDR2 ANQGSEA. This CDR3 has 16 residues. Original analysis: It was from reference gene primer amplification that nucleated cell counts were estimated. Sequencing used immunoSEQ multiplex PCR; TCRdb keeps in-frame clones, though not all of them. V and J calls plus clone size are reproduced from that table; the DNA served to infer D and trimming. The repertoire includes approximately 150,000 clones, approximately 81% of them detected once, and 1.1% to 1.5% sits in the top ten. V and J are TRBV29-1 and TRBJ2-3; 11 nucleotides match TRBD2. This TCR derives from a man in his 60s with acute or convalescent COVID-19. The sequencing input was peripheral blood. CDR3 in DNA: TGCAGCGTTCTCTCAATTTTGACTAGCGGGGCGGGTACGCAGTATTTT. It yields the protein CSVLSILTSGAGTQYF.